The present T cell receptor (beta chain) was sequenced within a study of T cells in localized non-small cell lung cancer (dated by TCRdb to the early 2020s). Concerning the study at large: Comparing tumors with uninvolved tumor-adjacent lungs, the study looked at the T cell repertoires of 220 or so patients with early-stage NSCLC. The cohort consisted of around 250 treatment-naive NSCLC patients whose localized lung tumors had been resected. NSCLC patients had a mean age of around 70 years, and 120 to 150 were male and around 99 female.

Inclusive of the bounding cysteine and phenylalanine, the CDR3 is 14 residues long. Only the CDR3 region is kept as DNA, spanning 42 bases read in frame from base 1. For CDR1 and CDR2, the germline V gene (reference sequence) lists SGHNT and YYREEE. V is cut back by 4 bases and J by 5 bases, with 7 bases in the junction unmatched. The immunoSEQ Assay was used to sequence TCR beta CDR3 regions from DNA. In the authors' own workflow: T cell density was computed as TCR beta template counts normalized to usable DNA estimated by amplifying housekeeping genes. Richness was estimated with the preseqR package, extrapolating to 400,000 templates for PBMC samples and 120,000 templates for tissue samples. Clonality was taken to be one minus Pielou's evenness. To identify tissue-enriched TCRs, differential abundance testing was run on productive amino-acid clonotypes with a minimum total count of 5 and an alpha of 0.1. The Jaccard Index and the Morisita Overlap Index were used to measure how much the repertoires overlapped between compartments. TCR beta CDR3s were clustered by GLIPH together with public tetramer-defined viral CDR3s, and at least three viral sequences plus V-gene enrichment were required for viral motifs. As stored in TCRdb, this immuneACCESS dataset retains in-frame rearrangements with V and J assigned. A fraction of the clones does not appear; measured against another copy, unresolved V genes explain less than half of the discrepancy, and the remainder lacks a known reason. Clone size and V and J calls were adopted from that table, with D and trimming inferred from the DNA. The sample table holds roughly 25,000 clones, of which roughly 90% were seen once. The top ten clonotypes cover approximately 14% of the sample.

The paper as a whole reports these results and caveats: Uninvolved tumor-adjacent lung showed the highest T cell clonality, higher than tumor, which suggests more focused antigenic responses in the uninvolved tumor-adjacent lung. Longer overall survival was associated with higher T cell density in blood, whereas shorter survival was associated with higher clonality in adjacent lung. Because of the exploratory design, TCR variables were selected using unadjusted p-values without false-discovery rate correction. A median of approximately 55 of the top 100 tumor clones were detected in paired uninvolved adjacent lung, and some 30 of these tumor clones were also found among the top 100 clones of the paired uninvolved adjacent lung. Because multi-region tumor sequencing was not performed, intratumor heterogeneity could not be ruled out.

With regard to this clone: Its cognate antigen has yet to be identified. Per-base quality was not reported, and no clone a single base away is much larger than it.

At diagnosis, tumor, uninvolved tumor-adjacent lung and peripheral blood were collected and then preserved as a mix of FFPE and fresh-frozen material. Blood samples were analyzed as peripheral blood mononuclear cells for TCR repertoire profiling. The V and J segments used are TRBV5-4 and TRBJ1-1; TRBD1 lines up with 8 middle nucleotides. This material consisted of peripheral blood, taken before any cancer treatment. The source of this sequence is a man aged 40 to 75 with stage III squamous cell lung carcinoma. The CDR3 region reads CASSPGQGITEAFF. The DNA sequence is given as TGTGCCAGCAGCCCCGGACAGGGTATTACTGAAGCTTTCTTT.